The rows below give T cell receptor beta chains drawn from one sample of a study of T cells in lung cancer brain metastases. The repertoire was sequenced with immunoSEQ multiplex PCR; TCRdb's copy has only in-frame clones and lacks some. Altogether 5,000 to 6,500 clones are present, about 85% being singletons, with the ten largest covering roughly 4%. Sequencing was carried out using tumor tissue from the primary lung tumor. These receptors were obtained from a man between 65 and 85 years old with non-small cell lung cancer. CDR3s include the opening cysteine and the closing phenylalanine or tryptophan. The D gene is left open where the match is weak. Size is omitted from some rows. Given values are once, few, many or a class for expanded clones.

j_call: TRBJ1-5
v_call: TRBV6-5
d_call: NA
clone_size: NA
cdr3_aa: CASSYSGTGNQPQHF
cdr3_nt: TGTGCCAGCAGTTACTCGGGCACCGGCAATCAGCCCCAGCATTTT

j_call: TRBJ2-3
v_call: TRBV5-1
d_call: NA
clone_size: NA
cdr3_aa: CASSPSGASTDTQYF
cdr3_nt: TGCGCCAGCAGCCCATCAGGGGCTAGCACAGATACGCAGTATTTT

j_call: TRBJ2-5
v_call: TRBV11-1
d_call: NA
clone_size: once
cdr3_aa: CASSFDMGPRSQYF
cdr3_nt: TGTGCCAGCAGCTTCGATATGGGACCACGGTCCCAGTACTTC

j_call: TRBJ1-2
v_call: TRBV4-2
d_call: NA
clone_size: NA
cdr3_aa: CASSQRQAKGYGYTF
cdr3_nt: TGTGCCAGCAGCCAACGACAGGCTAAAGGTTATGGCTACACCTTC

j_call: TRBJ2-7
v_call: TRBV5-1
d_call: TRBD1
clone_size: NA
cdr3_aa: CASSLMGQASYEQYF
cdr3_nt: TGCGCCAGCAGCTTGATGGGACAGGCATCCTACGAGCAGTACTTC

j_call: TRBJ1-2
v_call: TRBV5-6
d_call: NA
clone_size: NA
cdr3_aa: CASSLIRLSYGYTF
cdr3_nt: TGTGCCAGCAGCTTAATTCGTTTGTCCTATGGCTACACCTTC

j_call: TRBJ2-7
v_call: TRBV19
d_call: TRBD2
clone_size: NA
cdr3_aa: CASSETGLAGVEQYF
cdr3_nt: TGTGCCAGTAGCGAAACGGGACTAGCGGGAGTCGAGCAGTACTTC

j_call: TRBJ1-3
v_call: TRBV5-1
d_call: NA
clone_size: NA
cdr3_aa: CASSAYGPPSGNTIYF
cdr3_nt: TGCGCCAGCAGCGCCTACGGGCCTCCGTCTGGAAACACCATATATTTT

j_call: TRBJ1-1
v_call: TRBV5-5
d_call: TRBD1
clone_size: NA
cdr3_aa: CASSPPGQGGTEAFF
cdr3_nt: TGTGCCAGCAGCCCTCCGGGACAGGGGGGAACTGAAGCTTTCTTT

j_call: TRBJ1-4
v_call: TRBV12-5
d_call: TRBD1
clone_size: NA
cdr3_aa: CASGIGQGFEKLFF
cdr3_nt: TGTGCTAGTGGGATTGGACAGGGATTCGAAAAACTGTTTTTT

j_call: TRBJ2-7
v_call: TRBV12-5
d_call: TRBD1
clone_size: once
cdr3_aa: CASGLVTGVEQYF
cdr3_nt: TGTGCTAGTGGTTTGGTCACAGGGGTCGAGCAGTACTTC

j_call: TRBJ2-3
v_call: TRBV30
d_call: NA
clone_size: NA
cdr3_aa: CAWSPGAETSTDTQYF
cdr3_nt: TGTGCCTGGAGTCCGGGGGCCGAAACGTCCACAGATACGCAGTATTTT

j_call: TRBJ2-1
v_call: TRBV10-3
d_call: NA
clone_size: NA
cdr3_aa: CAIRPGWASYNEQFF
cdr3_nt: TGTGCCATCAGGCCGGGGTGGGCCTCCTACAATGAGCAGTTCTTC

j_call: TRBJ1-2
v_call: TRBV29-1
d_call: TRBD1
clone_size: once
cdr3_aa: CSVGPQPGQGPPGYGYTF
cdr3_nt: TGCAGCGTTGGCCCTCAACCGGGACAGGGGCCACCGGGCTATGGCTACACCTTC

j_call: TRBJ2-7
v_call: TRBV27
d_call: NA
clone_size: few
cdr3_aa: CASSGQRMAYEQYF
cdr3_nt: TGTGCCAGCAGCGGACAGAGGATGGCCTACGAGCAGTACTTC

j_call: TRBJ2-7
v_call: TRBV5-4
d_call: TRBD2
clone_size: NA
cdr3_aa: CASSFGLAGSYEQYF
cdr3_nt: TGTGCCAGCAGCTTTGGGCTAGCGGGAAGCTACGAGCAGTACTTC

j_call: TRBJ2-3
v_call: TRBV19
d_call: NA
clone_size: NA
cdr3_aa: CASSIGPHSTDTQYF
cdr3_nt: TGTGCCAGTAGTATAGGTCCCCACAGCACAGATACGCAGTATTTT

j_call: TRBJ2-5
v_call: TRBV19
d_call: TRBD1
clone_size: NA
cdr3_aa: CASSMRQGAKTQYF
cdr3_nt: TGTGCCAGTAGTATGAGGCAGGGGGCGAAGACCCAGTACTTC

j_call: TRBJ1-4
v_call: TRBV30
d_call: NA
clone_size: once
cdr3_aa: CAWSADSYEKLFF
cdr3_nt: TGTGCCTGGAGTGCGGACAGTTATGAAAAACTGTTTTTT

j_call: TRBJ2-7
v_call: TRBV19
d_call: NA
clone_size: NA
cdr3_aa: CASSRGDYEQYF
cdr3_nt: TGTGCCAGTAGTAGGGGGGACTACGAGCAGTACTTC

j_call: TRBJ2-2
v_call: TRBV7-3
d_call: NA
clone_size: NA
cdr3_aa: CASSPRRERLITGELFF
cdr3_nt: TGTGCCAGCAGCCCGAGACGGGAAAGGCTAATCACCGGGGAGCTGTTTTTT

j_call: TRBJ1-1
v_call: TRBV6-1
d_call: TRBD1
clone_size: NA
cdr3_aa: CASRPGGMNTEAFF
cdr3_nt: TGTGCCAGCAGACCAGGGGGCATGAACACTGAAGCTTTCTTT

j_call: TRBJ2-6
v_call: TRBV5-1
d_call: NA
clone_size: NA
cdr3_aa: CASSLGGAGANVLTF
cdr3_nt: TGCGCCAGCAGCTTGGGTGGGGCTGGGGCCAACGTCCTGACTTTC

j_call: TRBJ1-2
v_call: TRBV19
d_call: NA
clone_size: NA
cdr3_aa: CASSTSGVLYGYTF
cdr3_nt: TGTGCCAGTAGTACCTCAGGGGTCCTCTATGGCTACACCTTC

j_call: TRBJ2-7
v_call: TRBV6-1
d_call: NA
clone_size: NA
cdr3_aa: CASTARGVFYEQYF
cdr3_nt: TGTGCCAGCACGGCTAGAGGGGTTTTCTACGAGCAGTACTTC

j_call: TRBJ1-1
v_call: TRBV6-6
d_call: TRBD1
clone_size: NA
cdr3_aa: CASTDRVERPEAFF
cdr3_nt: TGTGCCAGCACCGACAGGGTCGAACGACCTGAAGCTTTCTTT

j_call: TRBJ1-6
v_call: TRBV7-6
d_call: NA
clone_size: NA
cdr3_aa: CASSLSRGGYSPLHF
cdr3_nt: TGTGCCAGCAGCTTAAGCAGGGGAGGGTATTCACCCCTCCACTTT

j_call: TRBJ1-2
v_call: TRBV4-3
d_call: TRBD1
clone_size: NA
cdr3_aa: CASSGDRIHYGYTF
cdr3_nt: TGCGCCAGCAGCGGGGACAGGATTCACTATGGCTACACCTTC

j_call: TRBJ1-1
v_call: TRBV14
d_call: TRBD1
clone_size: NA
cdr3_aa: CASSRRTGSGTEAFF
cdr3_nt: TGTGCCAGCAGCCGGCGGACAGGGAGCGGCACTGAAGCTTTCTTT

j_call: TRBJ2-7
v_call: TRBV2
d_call: NA
clone_size: NA
cdr3_aa: CASSEMKPVYEQYF
cdr3_nt: TGTGCCAGCAGTGAGATGAAACCTGTCTACGAGCAGTACTTC

j_call: TRBJ1-3
v_call: TRBV19
d_call: NA
clone_size: NA
cdr3_aa: CATTPMVNPSGNTIYF
cdr3_nt: TGTGCCACTACCCCCATGGTGAACCCCTCTGGAAACACCATATATTTT

j_call: TRBJ1-1
v_call: TRBV18
d_call: NA
clone_size: once
cdr3_aa: CASSPRVNTEAFF
cdr3_nt: TGTGCCAGCTCACCTCGAGTGAACACTGAAGCTTTCTTT

j_call: TRBJ2-3
v_call: TRBV6-1
d_call: TRBD1
clone_size: once
cdr3_aa: CASSDGQGSPDTQYF
cdr3_nt: TGTGCCAGCAGTGACGGACAGGGGTCTCCAGATACGCAGTATTTT

j_call: TRBJ1-3
v_call: TRBV7-2
d_call: NA
clone_size: NA
cdr3_aa: CASSQSSGNTIYF
cdr3_nt: TGTGCCAGCAGCCAGAGCTCTGGAAACACCATATATTTT

j_call: TRBJ2-5
v_call: TRBV5-6
d_call: NA
clone_size: NA
cdr3_aa: CASSLPTGRVETQYF
cdr3_nt: TGTGCCAGCAGCTTACCGACAGGGAGGGTGGAGACCCAGTACTTC

j_call: TRBJ2-3
v_call: TRBV4-1
d_call: TRBD2
clone_size: NA
cdr3_aa: CASSLGRTSGRLDTQYF
cdr3_nt: TGCGCCAGCAGCTTGGGTAGGACTAGCGGGAGATTAGATACGCAGTATTTT

j_call: TRBJ1-5
v_call: TRBV6-1
d_call: TRBD1
clone_size: NA
cdr3_aa: CASILTGASNQPQHF
cdr3_nt: TGTGCCAGCATCCTGACAGGGGCTAGCAATCAGCCCCAGCATTTT

j_call: TRBJ1-2
v_call: TRBV29-1
d_call: NA
clone_size: NA
cdr3_aa: CSVESGPPTF
cdr3_nt: TGCAGCGTTGAATCGGGACCCCCCACCTTC

j_call: TRBJ1-1
v_call: TRBV11-2
d_call: NA
clone_size: NA
cdr3_aa: CASSLKVNTEAFF
cdr3_nt: TGTGCCAGCAGCTTAAAAGTGAACACTGAAGCTTTCTTT

j_call: TRBJ1-1
v_call: TRBV2
d_call: NA
clone_size: NA
cdr3_aa: CASSGGGTEAFF
cdr3_nt: TGTGCCAGCAGTGGGGGGGGCACTGAAGCTTTCTTT

j_call: TRBJ2-7
v_call: TRBV9
d_call: TRBD2
clone_size: NA
cdr3_aa: CASSVAWREPYEQYF
cdr3_nt: TGTGCCAGCAGCGTAGCGTGGCGGGAGCCCTACGAGCAGTACTTC